The present entry profiles one T cell receptor beta chain with its context. Its specificity is unknown. CDR3 length: 15 residues. V was pared by 5 bases and J by 0 bases, with 13 bases between. CDR1 and CDR2 (germline): SGHAT, FQNNGV. The record originates from a study of T cell responses to AZD1222 COVID-19 vaccine. Study findings and constraints: Repertoires were obtained only post-peak T cell response.

The table came from immunoSEQ multiplex PCR; TCRdb's copy has only in-frame clones and leaves some out. Found here are about 150,000 clones, 90% of them singletons; the top ten hold 15% to 20%. The V gene is TRBV11-2, the J gene TRBJ1-1; tentatively, D is TRBD1 (6 bases). This receptor was identified in an adult in good health. Sequencing used peripheral blood, obtained on day 0 of AZD1222 vaccination. The CDR3, as DNA: TGTGCCAGCAGCCAGGGGCTACTGTTGAACACTGAAGCTTTCTTT. It encodes CASSQGLLLNTEAFF.